These T cell receptor beta chains were read from a single sample in a study of shared clonotypes between healthy human individuals. The data were produced by immunoSEQ multiplex PCR, yet TCRdb's version contains in-frame clones alone and is incomplete. The sample holds about 640,000 clones, 60% to 80% seen once. Sequenced input: memory CD4+ T cells sorted from blood. These receptors came from a woman in her 30s in good health. Each CDR3 is given with its conserved first and last residue. Each record gives: V gene, D gene, J gene, clone size, CDR3 DNA, CDR3 protein. D genes are given only for firm matches. The size of a clone is reported for some rows only, either as once, few or many, or as a class for expanded clones.

TRBV5-1,TRBD1,TRBJ2-1,once,TGCGCCAGCAACGGACAGGGCGGCGTATACAATGAGCAGTTCTTC,CASNGQGGVYNEQFF
TRBV5-6,.,TRBJ2-3,once,TGTGCCAGCAGCGTCAGGATAGGGACAACGAGGGGCGATACGCAGTATTTT,CASSVRIGTTRGDTQYF
TRBV15,.,TRBJ2-3,.,TGTGCCACCAGCAGAGGGACACAATCAGATACGCAGTATTTT,CATSRGTQSDTQYF
TRBV28,.,TRBJ2-7,.,TGTGCCAGCAGTATCTCCGGGACCCGGCGAGGCGAGCAGTACTTC,CASSISGTRRGEQYF
TRBV30,.,TRBJ2-2,.,TGTGCCTGGAGTGGGATAACTAGCACTTATGGGCCCGGGGAGCTGTTTTTT,CAWSGITSTYGPGELFF
TRBV19,.,TRBJ1-1,few,TGTGCCAGTAGCCCCAGGGCCAGGAACACTGAAGCTTTCTTT,CASSPRARNTEAFF
TRBV13,TRBD1,TRBJ1-4,.,TGTGCCAGCAGAACAGGGGGGACTAATGAAAAACTGTTTTTT,CASRTGGTNEKLFF
TRBV7-9,.,TRBJ2-7,.,TGTGCCAGCATCCCGGGGGCGGGTTCTATGCACGAGCAGTACTTC,CASIPGAGSMHEQYF
TRBV2,TRBD2,TRBJ2-5,.,TGTGCCAGCAGTGACGGCGGGAGCCCATCCCGCGAGACCCAGTACTTC,CASSDGGSPSRETQYF
TRBV7-9,.,TRBJ2-1,.,TGTGCCAGCAGCTTCACAGGGGGGGACAATGAGCAGTTCTTC,CASSFTGGDNEQFF
TRBV18,TRBD1,TRBJ2-1,.,TGTGCCAGCTCACCGCCGTTCGGGACAGGGGGCCACAATGAGCAGTTCTTC,CASSPPFGTGGHNEQFF
TRBV10-3,TRBD1,TRBJ2-7,.,TGTGCCATAGGACAGGGGGCCGGCGAGCAGTACTTC,CAIGQGAGEQYF
TRBV11-2,.,TRBJ2-5,few,TGTGCCAGCAGCTTGGCAAGGGCGGAGACCCAGTACTTC,CASSLARAETQYF
TRBV19,.,TRBJ2-1,few,TGTGCCAGTACCCTCGGTCACGCGTTCGGGAATGAGCAGTTCTTC,CASTLGHAFGNEQFF
TRBV28,TRBD2,TRBJ2-1,.,TGTGCCAGCAGTTTATCCGCCCCGGGACTAGCGGGAGGGAAGCAGTTCTTC,CASSLSAPGLAGGKQFF
TRBV5-1,.,TRBJ2-3,few,TGCGCCAGCAGCAGGACTGGAGCCGATACGCAGTATTTT,CASSRTGADTQYF
TRBV5-8,.,TRBJ1-2,.,TGTGCCAGCAGCTTCGGGGTGAGGGACGGTGGTGGCTATGGCTACACCTTC,CASSFGVRDGGGYGYTF
TRBV11-2,TRBD2,TRBJ2-1,.,TGTGCCAGCAGCCCCCAACTAGCGGGAGAGGGCAATGAGCAGTTCTTC,CASSPQLAGEGNEQFF
TRBV6-5,.,TRBJ2-1,.,TGTGCCAGCAGACAGCAGAGCTACAATGAGCAGTTCTTC,CASRQQSYNEQFF
TRBV29-1,.,TRBJ2-3,once,TGCAGCCTTTTTGACTGGGGCACAGATACGCAGTATTTT,CSLFDWGTDTQYF
TRBV6-5,.,TRBJ2-7,.,TGTGCCACCAGGATTTCTTACGAGCAGTACTTC,CATRISYEQYF
TRBV21-1,.,TRBJ2-7,few,TGTGCCAGCAGGCCATGTTACGAGCAGTACTTC,CASRPCYEQYF
TRBV5-1,TRBD1,TRBJ2-7,once,TGCGCCAGCAGCCCGGACAGGGGGCGCGCCGAGCAGTACTTC,CASSPDRGRAEQYF
TRBV7-9,.,TRBJ1-3,few,TGTGCCAGCAGCCCCTTGACGGGCTCTGGAAACACCATATATTTT,CASSPLTGSGNTIYF
TRBV15,.,TRBJ2-1,few,TGTGCCACCAGCAGAGATTCAATCTACAATGAGCAGTTCTTC,CATSRDSIYNEQFF
TRBV27,.,TRBJ2-7,.,TGTGCCAGCAGTCGGACAACACCCTCCTACGAGCAGTACTTC,CASSRTTPSYEQYF
TRBV5-1,.,TRBJ2-1,many,TGCGCCAGCAGCTTGGGAATAGGGAACTACAATGAGCAGTTCTTC,CASSLGIGNYNEQFF
TRBV28,TRBD1,TRBJ2-7,.,TGTGCCAGCACTGGGGGACAGGGGGCTTCCTACGAGCAGTACTTC,CASTGGQGASYEQYF
TRBV10-1,.,TRBJ1-5,.,TGCGCCAGCAGTGGGGGCAGTTCGGATCAGCCCCAGCATTTT,CASSGGSSDQPQHF
TRBV18,.,TRBJ1-1,many,TGTGCCAGCTCGCCAGAACAAGGGGCTTTCTTT,CASSPEQGAFF
TRBV10-2,.,TRBJ2-5,.,TGCGCCAGCAGTCTAGGACCCAGAGCAGAGACCCAGTACTTC,CASSLGPRAETQYF
TRBV25-1,.,TRBJ2-7,.,TGTGCCAGCAGTGAATCGACTAGTACCCACGAGCAGTACTTC,CASSESTSTHEQYF
TRBV5-6,TRBD1,TRBJ2-7,.,TGTGCCAGCAGCTTGCAGCCGTACGGGACAGGTTCCTACGAGCAGTACTTC,CASSLQPYGTGSYEQYF
TRBV11-3,.,TRBJ2-3,.,TGTGCCAGCAGCTTAGGGGAGCGGAGAAGCACAGATACGCAGTATTTT,CASSLGERRSTDTQYF
TRBV6-1,.,TRBJ2-1,few,TGTGCCAGCAGTGATAATAGCCTAAATGAGCAGTTCTTC,CASSDNSLNEQFF
TRBV11-3,TRBD2,TRBJ2-2,once,TGTGCCAGCAGCCCGGCGGGAGGCTCGAACACCGGGGAGCTGTTTTTT,CASSPAGGSNTGELFF
TRBV2,TRBD1,TRBJ2-2,few,TGTGCCAGCAGCGCGGGACAGGGGGGGACCGGGGAGCTGTTTTTT,CASSAGQGGTGELFF
TRBV11-2,.,TRBJ2-7,.,TGTGCCAGCAGCTTAGTAGAGGGAATGGTGCAGTACTTC,CASSLVEGMVQYF
TRBV7-9,.,TRBJ2-2,once,TGTGCCAGCAGCTCCCGTATGGGAGACTCTACCGGGGAGCTGTTTTTT,CASSSRMGDSTGELFF
TRBV4-2,.,TRBJ2-3,.,TGTGCCAGCAGCCAACCCCAGCCCGTAACAGATACGCAGTATTTT,CASSQPQPVTDTQYF
TRBV27,.,TRBJ2-7,few,TGTGCCAGCAGTTCGACCCCAGCCGACTACGAGCAGTACTTC,CASSSTPADYEQYF
TRBV28,TRBD1,TRBJ1-1,.,TGTGCCAGCAGTTCCCCTGGGGCAGGGGGATTCGGCACTGAAGCTTTCTTT,CASSSPGAGGFGTEAFF
TRBV11-2,.,TRBJ2-1,.,TGTGCCAGCAGCTTAGAGAGGGCAAGTGAGCAGTTCTTC,CASSLERASEQFF
TRBV9,.,TRBJ2-2,few,TGTGCCAGCAGCGTAGCAGCGGAGTACACCGGGGAGCTGTTTTTT,CASSVAAEYTGELFF
TRBV7-8,.,TRBJ1-5,.,TGTGCCAGCAGCTTAGAGTTGCGTAGCAATCAGCCCCAGCATTTT,CASSLELRSNQPQHF
TRBV25-1,.,TRBJ2-3,once,TGTGCCAGCAGTGAACGGAGGGTTAGCACAGATACGCAGTATTTT,CASSERRVSTDTQYF
TRBV4-2,.,TRBJ1-3,.,TGTGCCAGCAGCCAAGGAGGGGACGGAAACACCATATATTTT,CASSQGGDGNTIYF